Sequencing of this T cell receptor (beta chain) was carried out in a study of blood T cell repertoires in COVID-19. Assay: immunoSEQ multiplex PCR; the TCRdb copy retains only in-frame clones and omits some. The table lists 130,000 or so clones, about 89% of them singletons. The source material was peripheral blood. The TCR comes from a man aged 45-65 years with active or convalescent COVID-19.

CDR3 coding DNA: TGTGCCAGCAGACGAGGGACAGACATTAACTATGGCTACACCTTC. This encodes CASRRGTDINYGYTF. This sequence joins TRBV28 and TRBJ1-2; TRBD1 matches at 7 bases. The germline V gene encodes CDR1 MDHEN and CDR2 SYDVKM. V lost 6 bases, J lost 1 base, and 8 bases stayed unmatched. CDR3 length: 15 amino acids.